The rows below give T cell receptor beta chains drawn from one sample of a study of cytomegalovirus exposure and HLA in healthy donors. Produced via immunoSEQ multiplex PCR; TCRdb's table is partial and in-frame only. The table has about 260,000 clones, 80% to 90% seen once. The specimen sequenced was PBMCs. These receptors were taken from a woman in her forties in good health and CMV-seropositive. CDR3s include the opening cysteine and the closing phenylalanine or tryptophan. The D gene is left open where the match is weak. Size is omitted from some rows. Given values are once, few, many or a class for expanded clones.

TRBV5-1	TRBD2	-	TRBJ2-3	TGCGCCAGCAGCCCAAGACTAGCGGGAGGGCCAGGGACAGATACGCAGTATTTT	CASSPRLAGGPGTDTQYF
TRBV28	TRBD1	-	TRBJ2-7	TGTGGGACGAGGGGACAGGACTACGAGCAGTACTTC	CGTRGQDYEQYF
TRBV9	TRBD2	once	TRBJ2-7	TGTGCCAGCAGCGAGGGACGGGAGGCCAGATACTACGAGCAGTACTTC	CASSEGREARYYEQYF
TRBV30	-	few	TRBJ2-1	TGTGCCTGGGATCGGAGCTCCTACAATGAGCAGTTCTTC	CAWDRSSYNEQFF
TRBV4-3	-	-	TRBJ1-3	TGCGCCAGCAGCCAAGATGATGAGGGCTACTCTGGAAACACCATATATTTT	CASSQDDEGYSGNTIYF
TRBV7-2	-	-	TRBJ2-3	TGTGCCAGCAGCTTAGACTTCCTTAGCACAGATACGCAGTATTTT	CASSLDFLSTDTQYF
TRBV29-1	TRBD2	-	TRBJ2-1	TGCAGCGTTGATGGGACTAGCGGGCCCCGGGGGAATGAGCAGTTCTTC	CSVDGTSGPRGNEQFF
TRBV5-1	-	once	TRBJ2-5	TGCGCCAGCAGCTCCGGACGGGGAAAAGAGACCCAGTACTTC	CASSSGRGKETQYF
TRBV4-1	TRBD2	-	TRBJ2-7	TGCGCCAGCAGCCAAGATCTAGCGGGTCTCTACGAGCAGTACTTC	CASSQDLAGLYEQYF
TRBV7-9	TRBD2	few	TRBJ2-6	TGTGCCAGCAGCCTCGGACTAGCGTTGAGCTCTGGGGCCAACGTCCTGACTTTC	CASSLGLALSSGANVLTF
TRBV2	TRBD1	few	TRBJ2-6	TGTGCCAGCAGTGCCGGGACAGGGGGCTTTGGGGCCAACGTCCTGACTTTC	CASSAGTGGFGANVLTF
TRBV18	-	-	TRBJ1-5	TGTGCCAGCTCACTCACAGGAGATCAGCCCCAGCATTTT	CASSLTGDQPQHF
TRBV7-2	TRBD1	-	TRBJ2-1	TGTGCCAGCAGCCTAACAACGGGACAGGCAAGCAATGAGCAGTTCTTC	CASSLTTGQASNEQFF
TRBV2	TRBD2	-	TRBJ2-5	TGTGCCAGCAGGAGGATAGCGGGAAAAGAGACCCAGTACTTC	CASRRIAGKETQYF
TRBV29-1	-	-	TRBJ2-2	TGCAGCGTTGAAGATCTAGACGACCTGAACACCGGGGAGCTGTTTTTT	CSVEDLDDLNTGELFF
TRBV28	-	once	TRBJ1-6	TGTGCCAGCAGCCGGTGGGGGGAATCACCCCTCCACTTT	CASSRWGESPLHF
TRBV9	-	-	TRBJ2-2	TGTGCCAGCAGCCCACTCACCGGGGAGCTGTTTTTT	CASSPLTGELFF
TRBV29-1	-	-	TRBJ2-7	TGCAGCGTTGTAACGGTACCATCCTACGAGCAGTACTTC	CSVVTVPSYEQYF